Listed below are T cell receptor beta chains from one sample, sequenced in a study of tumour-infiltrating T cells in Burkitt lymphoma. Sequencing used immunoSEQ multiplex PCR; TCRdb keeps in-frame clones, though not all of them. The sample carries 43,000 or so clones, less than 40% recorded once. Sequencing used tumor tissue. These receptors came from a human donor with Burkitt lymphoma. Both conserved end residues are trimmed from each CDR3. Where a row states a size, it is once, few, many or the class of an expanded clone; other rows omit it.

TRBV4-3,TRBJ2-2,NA,ASSQPSGGASGELF
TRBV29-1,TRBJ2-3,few,SVERMGQGLTDTQY
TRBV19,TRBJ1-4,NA,ASSIMEGHPNEKLF
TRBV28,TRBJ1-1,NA,ASSSVDRIAF
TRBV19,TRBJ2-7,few,ASSRTGTGPNEQY
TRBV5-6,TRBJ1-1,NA,ASSLGGGTEAF
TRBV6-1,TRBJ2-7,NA,ASSVPGLYEQY
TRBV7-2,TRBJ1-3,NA,ASSLMANTIY
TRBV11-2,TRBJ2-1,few,ASTTLRGTEQF
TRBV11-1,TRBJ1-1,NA,ASSSSVGEAF
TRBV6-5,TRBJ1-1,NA,ASNPRTGNTEAF
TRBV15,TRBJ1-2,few,ATSRAGGLGYT
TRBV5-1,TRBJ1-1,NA,ASSLGATVLNTEAF
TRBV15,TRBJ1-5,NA,ATSVVGGGGNQPQH
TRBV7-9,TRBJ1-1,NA,ASSLVENTEAF
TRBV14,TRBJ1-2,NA,ASSQASRAGGYT
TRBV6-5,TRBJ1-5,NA,ASSHVGGVQPQH
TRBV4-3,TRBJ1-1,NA,ASSQASGDTEAF
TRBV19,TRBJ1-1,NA,ASREGVMNTEAF
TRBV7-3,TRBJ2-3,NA,ASSRGGTDTQY
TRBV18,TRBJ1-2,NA,ASSPQPLGSGANYGYT
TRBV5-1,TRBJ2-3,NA,ASSFGAGWEDTQY
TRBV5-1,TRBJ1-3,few,ASSSGGGNTIY
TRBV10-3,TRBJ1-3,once,ATQDSTSGNTIY
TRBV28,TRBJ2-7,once,ASSLGGGGPSYEQY
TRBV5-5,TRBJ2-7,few,ASSLDRVSYEQY
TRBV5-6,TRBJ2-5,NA,ASSPRGAQETQY
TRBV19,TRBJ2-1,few,ASSNPPLAGGPNEQF
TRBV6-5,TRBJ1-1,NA,ASSTGGTTEAF
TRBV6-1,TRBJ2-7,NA,ASNTRGYEQY
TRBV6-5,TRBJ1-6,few,ASSRTGKEDSPLH